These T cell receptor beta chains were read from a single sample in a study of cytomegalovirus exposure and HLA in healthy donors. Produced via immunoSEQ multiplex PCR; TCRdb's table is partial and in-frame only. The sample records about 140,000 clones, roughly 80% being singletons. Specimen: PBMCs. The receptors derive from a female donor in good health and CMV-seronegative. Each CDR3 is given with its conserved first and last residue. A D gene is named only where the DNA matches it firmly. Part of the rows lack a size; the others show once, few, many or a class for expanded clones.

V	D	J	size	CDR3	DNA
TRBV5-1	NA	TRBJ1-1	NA	CASSLSPTGLNTEAFF	TGCGCCAGCAGCTTGTCCCCCACAGGCCTGAACACTGAAGCTTTCTTT
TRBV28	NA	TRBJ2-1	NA	CASSLDSNEQFF	TGTGCCAGCAGTTTAGACAGCAATGAGCAGTTCTTC
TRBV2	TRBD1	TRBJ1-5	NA	CASRAGGLLNQPQHF	TGTGCCAGCAGGGCAGGGGGGCTCCTCAATCAGCCCCAGCATTTT
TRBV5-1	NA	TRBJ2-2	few	CASSLSGGELFF	TGCGCCAGCAGCTTGTCGGGCGGGGAGCTGTTTTTT
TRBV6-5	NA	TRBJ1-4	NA	CASSTRGGEEKLFF	TGTGCCAGCAGTACCCGGGGGGGGGAGGAAAAACTGTTTTTT
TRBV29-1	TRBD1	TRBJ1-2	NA	CSVPGQLSMGYGYTF	TGCAGCGTTCCGGGACAGCTTTCAATGGGCTATGGCTACACCTTC
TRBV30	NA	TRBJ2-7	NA	CAWSATDLKQYF	TGTGCCTGGAGCGCGACAGATCTTAAGCAGTACTTC
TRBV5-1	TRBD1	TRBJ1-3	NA	CASSPGTGEYSGNTIYF	TGCGCCAGCAGCCCCGGGACAGGGGAATACTCTGGAAACACCATATATTTT
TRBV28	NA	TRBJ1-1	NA	CASSNRDHTEAFF	TGTGCCAGCAGTAACAGGGATCACACTGAAGCTTTCTTT
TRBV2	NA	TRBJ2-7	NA	CASRPYREREQYF	TGTGCCAGCAGACCTTACAGGGAGCGGGAGCAGTACTTC
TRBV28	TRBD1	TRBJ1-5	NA	CASSSTGQGNQPQHF	TGTGCCAGCAGTTCCACGGGACAGGGCAATCAGCCCCAGCATTTT
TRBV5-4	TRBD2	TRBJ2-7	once	CASSLGREGGSEQYF	TGTGCCAGCAGCTTGGGGCGGGAGGGCGGAAGCGAGCAGTACTTC
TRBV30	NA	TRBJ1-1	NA	CAWSVGRSEAFF	TGTGCCTGGAGTGTAGGGAGATCTGAAGCTTTCTTT
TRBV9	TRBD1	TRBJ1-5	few	CASRDRARHSNQPQHF	TGTGCCAGCAGAGACAGGGCCCGTCATAGCAATCAGCCCCAGCATTTT
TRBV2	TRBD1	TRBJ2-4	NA	CATTGESKNIQYF	TGTGCCACCACAGGGGAGTCCAAAAACATTCAGTACTTC
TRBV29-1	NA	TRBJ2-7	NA	CSVQSQDYEQYF	TGCAGCGTCCAATCACAGGACTACGAGCAGTACTTC
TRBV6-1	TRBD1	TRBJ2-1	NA	CASKWDSYNEQFF	TGTGCCAGTAAATGGGACAGTTACAATGAGCAGTTCTTC
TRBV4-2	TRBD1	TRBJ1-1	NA	CASSQETGLNTEAFF	TGTGCCAGCAGCCAAGAGACAGGGTTGAACACTGAAGCTTTCTTT
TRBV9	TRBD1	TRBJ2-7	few	CASSVETGLRRSSYEQYF	TGTGCCAGCAGCGTAGAGACAGGGTTAAGGCGAAGCTCCTACGAGCAGTACTTC
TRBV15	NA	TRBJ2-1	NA	CATSSRDNNNEQFF	TGTGCCACCAGCTCCCGGGACAACAACAATGAGCAGTTCTTC
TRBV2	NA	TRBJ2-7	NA	CASSEYRSYEQYF	TGTGCCAGCAGTGAATACAGGTCCTACGAGCAGTACTTC
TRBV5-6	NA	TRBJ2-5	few	CASSALGEVRQGQETQYF	TGTGCCAGCAGCGCCCTTGGTGAGGTGCGGCAGGGACAAGAGACCCAGTACTTC
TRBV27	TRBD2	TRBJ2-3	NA	CASSPALAGGGAQYF	TGTGCCAGCAGCCCCGCCCTAGCGGGAGGGGGTGCGCAGTATTTT
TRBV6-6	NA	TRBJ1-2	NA	CASSKTGNNYGYTF	TGTGCCAGCAGCAAAACAGGGAACAACTATGGCTACACCTTC
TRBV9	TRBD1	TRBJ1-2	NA	CASSGVRTGNYGYTF	TGTGCCAGCAGCGGGGTAAGGACAGGGAACTATGGCTACACCTTC
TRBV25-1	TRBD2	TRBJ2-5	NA	CASSELLAGETQYF	TGTGCCAGCAGTGAATTACTAGCGGGAGAGACCCAGTACTTC
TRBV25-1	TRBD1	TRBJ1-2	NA	CASSEPSGTGSPFYGYTF	TGTGCCAGCAGTGAACCCTCCGGGACAGGGTCTCCCTTCTATGGCTACACCTTC
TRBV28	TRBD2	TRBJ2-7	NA	CASSFPLTGTSNHEQYF	TGTGCCAGCAGTTTCCCTTTAACCGGGACTAGTAACCACGAGCAGTACTTC
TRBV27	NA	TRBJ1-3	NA	CASSLRGDSGNTIYF	TGTGCCAGCAGTTTAAGGGGTGACTCTGGAAACACCATATATTTT
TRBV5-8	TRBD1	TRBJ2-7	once	CASSGRQGRNEQYF	TGTGCCAGCAGCGGGAGACAGGGTCGGAACGAGCAGTACTTC
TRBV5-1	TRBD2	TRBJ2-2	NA	CASSFIAGVNTGELFF	TGCGCCAGCAGCTTCATAGCGGGAGTGAACACCGGGGAGCTGTTTTTT
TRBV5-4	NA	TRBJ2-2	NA	CASSAATGELFF	TGTGCCAGCAGCGCGGCCACCGGGGAGCTGTTTTTT
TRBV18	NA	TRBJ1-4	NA	CASSPSSRLFF	TGTGCCAGCTCACCCTCCAGTCGACTGTTTTTT
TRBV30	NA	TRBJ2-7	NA	CAWSRQIYEQYF	TGTGCCTGGAGTAGACAGATCTACGAGCAGTACTTC
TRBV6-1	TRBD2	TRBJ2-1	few	CASSDTSGRNEQFF	TGTGCCAGCAGTGATACGAGCGGGAGAAATGAGCAGTTCTTC
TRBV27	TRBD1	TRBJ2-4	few	CASRPPQGLIAKNIQYF	TGTGCCAGCAGACCCCCACAGGGGCTGATAGCCAAAAACATTCAGTACTTC
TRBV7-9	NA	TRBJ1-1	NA	CASLLRGGTEAFF	TGTGCCAGCCTCCTCCGGGGGGGCACTGAAGCTTTCTTT
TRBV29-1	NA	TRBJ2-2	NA	CSVHNTGELFF	TGCAGCGTCCATAACACCGGGGAGCTGTTTTTT
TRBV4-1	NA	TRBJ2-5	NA	CASSQDGRLPGETQYF	TGCGCCAGCAGCCAAGATGGCAGGCTCCCGGGGGAGACCCAGTACTTC
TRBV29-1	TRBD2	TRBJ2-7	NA	CSVLLAGGRNAYEQYF	TGCAGCGTGCTACTAGCGGGAGGTCGAAATGCCTACGAGCAGTACTTC